A selection of T cell receptor beta chains follows, all from one sample in a study of blood T cell repertoires in COVID-19. The repertoire was sequenced with immunoSEQ multiplex PCR; TCRdb's copy has only in-frame clones and lacks some. The sample consists of fewer than 200,000 clones, roughly 80% of them appearing once. What was sequenced was PBMCs or T cells enriched from blood (not recorded which). The receptors shown here come from a man aged 45-65 years who had recovered from COVID-19. Each CDR3 is given with its conserved first and last residue. The order of the fields is clone size, D gene, V gene, J gene, CDR3 protein, CDR3 DNA. The D gene is left open where the match is weak. Expanded clones get a size class; other rows say once, few or many, or leave the size out.

NA,NA,TRBV4-3,TRBJ1-2,CASSQAGGIGYGYTF,TGCGCCAGCAGCCAAGCTGGGGGGATAGGCTATGGCTACACCTTC
NA,TRBD2,TRBV18,TRBJ2-1,CATDGTSGGNEQFF,TGTGCCACCGACGGGACTAGCGGGGGGAATGAGCAGTTCTTC
NA,TRBD1,TRBV11-1,TRBJ2-2,CASKPTGGPTGELFF,TGTGCCAGCAAGCCGACAGGGGGCCCCACCGGGGAGCTGTTTTTT
NA,NA,TRBV30,TRBJ2-3,CAWSVAGAVRTDTQYF,TGTGCCTGGAGTGTTGCGGGGGCCGTCCGCACAGATACGCAGTATTTT
few,NA,TRBV29-1,TRBJ1-1,CSVGDLDRMDTEAFF,TGCAGCGTTGGAGACCTCGACAGGATGGACACTGAAGCTTTCTTT
NA,NA,TRBV20-1,TRBJ2-7,CSASDDRKTYEQYF,TGCAGTGCTAGTGATGACAGAAAAACCTACGAGCAGTACTTC
NA,TRBD1,TRBV28,TRBJ1-2,CASSLIRTGGIFGYTF,TGTGCCAGCAGTTTGATCCGGACAGGGGGCATCTTTGGCTACACCTTC
NA,NA,TRBV3-1/TRBV3-2,TRBJ2-7,CASRGVGTGSYEQYF,TGTGCCAGCAGGGGCGTTGGGACTGGATCCTACGAGCAGTACTTC
NA,TRBD2,TRBV7-2,TRBJ2-7,CASSLSSGSYEQYF,TGTGCCAGCAGCTTATCTAGCGGGAGCTACGAGCAGTACTTC
NA,TRBD1,TRBV19,TRBJ2-7,CASRRGQSDYEQYF,TGTGCCAGTAGAAGGGGACAGTCGGACTACGAGCAGTACTTC
NA,NA,TRBV5-4,TRBJ2-1,CASSLSGGSYNEQFF,TGTGCCAGCAGCTTATCTGGGGGGTCCTACAATGAGCAGTTCTTC
NA,TRBD1,TRBV29-1,TRBJ1-2,CSANQGAVSGYTF,TGCAGCGCGAACCAGGGGGCCGTTAGTGGCTACACCTTC
NA,NA,TRBV5-4,TRBJ2-2,CASSPRDSGELFF,TGTGCCAGCAGCCCCAGGGATTCCGGGGAGCTGTTTTTT
NA,TRBD1,TRBV29-1,TRBJ2-1,CSVLDRGNNEQFF,TGCAGCGTTTTGGACAGGGGAAACAATGAGCAGTTCTTC
NA,NA,TRBV7-9,TRBJ1-5,CASSLVGGDNQPQHF,TGTGCCAGCAGCTTAGTTGGAGGGGATAATCAGCCCCAGCATTTT
NA,NA,TRBV9,TRBJ2-3,CASSSALLPDTQYF,TGTGCCAGCAGCAGCGCGTTGCTGCCAGATACGCAGTATTTT
NA,TRBD1,TRBV2,TRBJ2-3,CASSERDRKLDTQYF,TGTGCCAGCAGTGAAAGGGACAGGAAACTGGATACGCAGTATTTT
once,NA,TRBV2,TRBJ2-2,CASSEEGAVTGELFF,TGTGCCAGCAGTGAGGAGGGAGCGGTCACCGGGGAGCTGTTTTTT
NA,TRBD2,TRBV9,TRBJ2-5,CASSVGSSGGNQETQYF,TGTGCCAGCAGCGTAGGCTCTAGCGGGGGGAACCAAGAGACCCAGTACTTC
once,TRBD1,TRBV7-9,TRBJ2-7,CASSLSPGGSYEQYF,TGTGCCAGCAGCTTAAGCCCAGGGGGCTCCTACGAGCAGTACTTC
NA,TRBD1,TRBV10-3,TRBJ2-2,CAISEPGQGPTGELFF,TGTGCCATCAGTGAGCCGGGACAGGGCCCGACCGGGGAGCTGTTTTTT
NA,TRBD1,TRBV6-2/TRBV6-3,TRBJ1-5,CASSVGQGAHQPQHF,TGTGCCAGCAGCGTCGGACAGGGGGCACATCAGCCCCAGCATTTT
NA,NA,TRBV7-8,TRBJ1-6,CASSLRESGSPLHF,TGTGCCAGCAGCTTGAGGGAGTCCGGGTCACCCCTCCACTTT
NA,TRBD2,TRBV4-3,TRBJ2-3,CASSQDRLAGGRATDTQYF,TGCGCCAGCAGCCAAGATCGACTAGCGGGGGGGCGGGCCACAGATACGCAGTATTTT
NA,NA,TRBV2,TRBJ2-3,CASSIQQGVRDTQYF,TGTGCCAGCAGTATCCAACAGGGTGTAAGAGATACGCAGTATTTT
NA,TRBD1,TRBV7-9,TRBJ1-5,CASSTGQGYQPQHF,TGTGCCAGCAGCACCGGACAGGGGTATCAGCCCCAGCATTTT
NA,NA,TRBV20-1,TRBJ1-4,CSASILGAPNEKLFF,TGCAGTGCTAGTATTTTGGGGGCGCCTAATGAAAAACTGTTTTTT
NA,NA,TRBV7-3,TRBJ1-1,CASSLQGSVAEAFF,TGTGCCAGCAGCTTACAGGGTTCCGTAGCTGAAGCTTTCTTT
few,NA,TRBV5-1,TRBJ1-5,CASSLVGGNQPQHF,TGCGCCAGCAGCTTGGTAGGGGGCAATCAGCCCCAGCATTTT
NA,TRBD2,TRBV6-2/TRBV6-3,TRBJ2-3,CASSTGTSGTDTQYF,TGTGCCAGCAGCACCGGGACTAGCGGCACAGATACGCAGTATTTT
NA,NA,TRBV4-2,TRBJ1-4,CASSQDWAGRNEKLFF,TGTGCCAGCAGCCAAGATTGGGCAGGGAGGAATGAAAAACTGTTTTTT
NA,NA,TRBV15,TRBJ2-1,CATSRDRGSSYNEQFF,TGTGCCACCAGCAGAGATCGAGGAAGCTCCTACAATGAGCAGTTCTTC
NA,NA,TRBV6-2/TRBV6-3,TRBJ1-3,CASSEASSGNTIYF,TGTGCCAGCAGTGAGGCATCCTCTGGAAACACCATATATTTT
NA,NA,TRBV6-1,TRBJ1-1,CASSVGIGGRHTEAFF,TGTGCCAGCAGTGTAGGAATAGGAGGGAGGCACACTGAAGCTTTCTTT
NA,NA,TRBV19,TRBJ1-1,CASKTQGKGNTEAFF,TGTGCCAGTAAAACACAGGGAAAAGGAAACACTGAAGCTTTCTTT
NA,NA,TRBV4-3,TRBJ1-2,CASSQDVRSNYGYTF,TGCGCCAGCAGCCAAGACGTCAGATCAAACTATGGCTACACCTTC
NA,TRBD1,TRBV7-9,TRBJ2-1,CASSKGQGGVIYNEQFF,TGTGCCAGCAGCAAAGGACAGGGTGGGGTCATATACAATGAGCAGTTCTTC
NA,TRBD1,TRBV7-9,TRBJ2-7,CASSGNRGIAYEQYF,TGTGCCAGCAGCGGCAACAGGGGAATCGCCTACGAGCAGTACTTC
NA,NA,TRBV27,TRBJ2-7,CASSLSVSGEQYF,TGTGCCAGCAGTTTATCAGTATCGGGGGAGCAGTACTTC
few,NA,TRBV5-1,TRBJ1-1,CASSSGISNTEAFF,TGCGCCAGCAGCTCGGGGATCTCGAACACTGAAGCTTTCTTT
NA,NA,TRBV5-4,TRBJ2-5,CASSSRDFQETQYF,TGTGCCAGCAGCTCCCGGGACTTTCAAGAGACCCAGTACTTC
few,NA,TRBV7-2,TRBJ1-3,CASSLGPNTGNTIYF,TGTGCCAGCAGCTTAGGGCCAAATACTGGAAACACCATATATTTT
NA,NA,TRBV4-3,TRBJ1-1,CASSQKAGGSEAFF,TGCGCCAGCAGCCAAAAAGCTGGAGGATCTGAAGCTTTCTTT
NA,TRBD2,TRBV7-9,TRBJ2-3,CASSLRGVITDTQYF,TGTGCCAGCAGTCTCCGGGGGGTAATCACAGATACGCAGTATTTT
NA,TRBD2,TRBV7-3,TRBJ2-3,CASSLGTSGGPQDTQYF,TGTGCCAGCAGCTTAGGGACTAGCGGGGGGCCGCAGGATACGCAGTATTTT
NA,TRBD2,TRBV5-1,TRBJ2-3,CASSLASGLAVTDTQYF,TGCGCCAGCAGCTTGGCCTCGGGACTAGCGGTCACAGATACGCAGTATTTT
once,TRBD1,TRBV2,TRBJ1-1,CASVRQGRNTEAFF,TGTGCCAGCGTTCGACAGGGGAGGAACACTGAAGCTTTCTTT
NA,TRBD1,TRBV5-1,TRBJ2-2,CASSFGFGQGNTGELFF,TGCGCCAGCAGCTTTGGGTTTGGACAGGGAAACACCGGGGAGCTGTTTTTT
NA,TRBD2,TRBV5-4,TRBJ2-1,CASSPGTGGGGNEQFF,TGTGCCAGCAGCCCAGGAACGGGAGGGGGGGGCAATGAGCAGTTCTTC
NA,NA,TRBV4-2,TRBJ1-5,CASSQGEGDNQPQHF,TGTGCCAGCAGCCAAGGAGAAGGGGACAATCAGCCCCAGCATTTT
NA,TRBD2,TRBV18,TRBJ2-5,CASRTSGGRETQYF,TGTGCCAGCCGCACTAGCGGGGGGAGAGAGACCCAGTACTTC
few,NA,TRBV16,TRBJ1-6,CASSQSRTDNSPLHF,TGTGCCAGCAGCCAATCGCGGACAGATAATTCACCCCTCCACTTT
NA,TRBD1,TRBV5-1,TRBJ1-4,CASSLGRTGEVKEKLFF,TGCGCCAGCAGCCTGGGCCGGACAGGGGAGGTGAAAGAAAAACTGTTTTTT